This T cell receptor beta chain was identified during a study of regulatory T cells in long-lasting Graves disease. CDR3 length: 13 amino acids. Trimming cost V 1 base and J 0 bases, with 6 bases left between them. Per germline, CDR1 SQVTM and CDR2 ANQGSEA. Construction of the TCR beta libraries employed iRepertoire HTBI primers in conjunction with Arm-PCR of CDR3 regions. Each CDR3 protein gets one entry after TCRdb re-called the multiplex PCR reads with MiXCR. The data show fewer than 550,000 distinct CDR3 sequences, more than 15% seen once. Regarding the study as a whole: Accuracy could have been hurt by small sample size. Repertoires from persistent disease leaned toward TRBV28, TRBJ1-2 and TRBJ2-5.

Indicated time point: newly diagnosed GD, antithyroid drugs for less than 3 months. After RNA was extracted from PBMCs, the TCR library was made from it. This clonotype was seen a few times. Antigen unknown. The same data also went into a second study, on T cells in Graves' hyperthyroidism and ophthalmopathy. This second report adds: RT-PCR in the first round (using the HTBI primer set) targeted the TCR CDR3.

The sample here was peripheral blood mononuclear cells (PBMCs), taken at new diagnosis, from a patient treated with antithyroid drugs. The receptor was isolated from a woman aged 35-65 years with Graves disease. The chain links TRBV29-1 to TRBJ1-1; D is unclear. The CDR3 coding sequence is TGCAGCGTTGAAGCGATAATGAACACTGAAGCTTTCTTT. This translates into CSVEAIMNTEAFF. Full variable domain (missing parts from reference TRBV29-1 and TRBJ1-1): SAVISQKPSRDICQRGTSLTIQCQVDSQVTMMFWYRQQPGQSLTLIATANQGSEATYESGFVIDKFPISRPNLTFSTLTVSNMSPEDSSIYLCSVEAIMNTEAFFGQGTRLTVV.